A selection of T cell receptor beta chains follows, all from one sample in a study of Graves' ophthalmopathy and Graves' hyperthyroidism. TCRdb passed the multiplex PCR reads through MiXCR, listing each CDR3 protein once. The sample yields over a million distinct CDR3 sequences, about 35% seen once. The sequenced sample was peripheral blood or thyroid tissue (not recorded which). These receptors were obtained from an adult man with Graves' hyperthyroidism. Each CDR3 is given with its conserved first and last residue. Each record gives: V gene, D gene, J gene, clone size, CDR3 protein, CDR3 DNA. A D gene is named only where the DNA matches it firmly. Not every row has a clone size; where given, it reads once, few, many or a size class.

TRBV7-2	TRBD1	TRBJ2-6	.	CASSLGQGRSGANVLTF	TGTGCCAGCAGCTTGGGACAGGGGAGGTCTGGGGCCAACGTCCTGACTTTC
TRBV20-1	.	TRBJ1-2	many	CSARVWARGRYTF	TGCAGTGCTAGGGTCTGGGCCAGAGGAAGGTACACCTTC
TRBV5-1	.	TRBJ2-7	many	CASSLALGEQYF	TGTGCCAGCAGCTTAGCCCTGGGGGAGCAGTACTTC
TRBV7-9	TRBD1	TRBJ2-7	few	CASSSTDRVTYEQYF	TGTGCCAGCAGCTCTACGGACAGGGTTACCTACGAGCAGTACTTC
TRBV10-3	.	TRBJ2-7	many	CAISDYPSRYEQYF	TGTGCCATCAGTGACTATCCTAGTAGGTACGAGCAGTACTTC
TRBV20-1	TRBD1	TRBJ2-7	.	CRAGTGLSYEQYF	TGCAGGGCCGGGACAGGGCTCTCCTACGAGCAGTACTTC
TRBV5-6	.	TRBJ1-6	.	CASSEGPRYNSPLHF	TGTGCCAGCAGCGAGGGCCCGAGGTATAATTCACCCCTCCACTTT
TRBV5-1	TRBD1	TRBJ1-1	many	CASNDVRGQGSTEAFF	TGCGCCAGCAATGACGTGAGGGGGCAGGGCAGTACTGAAGCTTTCTTT
TRBV7-2	.	TRBJ1-2	many	CASSLGWQGPGYTF	TGTGCCAGCAGCTTAGGATGGCAGGGGCCTGGCTACACCTTC
TRBV28	TRBD1	TRBJ2-5	.	CASSSPGQAPGETQYF	TGTGCCAGCAGTTCCCCGGGACAGGCCCCAGGGGAGACCCAGTACTTC
TRBV7-2	TRBD1	TRBJ1-1	.	CASSHRDSPIEAFF	TGTGCCAGCAGCCATCGGGACAGTCCAATTGAAGCTTTCTTT
TRBV15	.	TRBJ1-6	.	CATSRPRYNSPLHF	TGTGCCACCAGCAGGCCCCGCTATAATTCACCCCTCCACTTT
TRBV2	TRBD1	TRBJ1-1	many	CASSEGARGRAFF	TGTGCCAGCAGTGAAGGGGCCAGGGGGAGGGCTTTCTTT
TRBV20-1	.	TRBJ1-6	many	CSVRDGRYNSPLHF	TGCAGTGTCAGGGATGGGAGGTATAATTCACCCCTCCACTTT
TRBV10-3	.	TRBJ1-6	many	CAISDGRPNSPLHF	TGTGCCATCAGTGACGGCAGACCAAATTCACCCCTCCACTTT
TRBV4-1	TRBD1	TRBJ2-5	.	CASSHAFLGQGEETQYF	TGCGCCAGCAGCCACGCTTTCTTGGGACAGGGTGAAGAGACCCAGTACTTC
TRBV5-1	.	TRBJ1-6	.	CASSFGTYDNSPLHF	TGCGCCAGCAGCTTCGGGACATACGATAATTCACCCCTCCACTTT
TRBV6-5	.	TRBJ1-2	many	CASSYSGSAGYTF	TGTGCCAGCAGTTACTCGGGGAGCGCTGGCTACACCTTC
TRBV4-3	TRBD1	TRBJ1-1	few	CASSQVPTGVSEAFF	TGCGCCAGCAGCCAAGTCCCGACAGGGGTCTCTGAAGCTTTCTTT
TRBV7-3	TRBD2	TRBJ2-2	many	CASRPGTSGNTGELFF	TGTGCCAGCAGACCCGGGACTAGCGGAAACACCGGGGAGCTGTTTTTT
TRBV7-9	.	TRBJ2-7	many	CASSSPPTGGILYEQYF	TGTGCCAGCAGCTCCCCTCCCACCGGGGGTATTCTCTACGAGCAGTACTTC
TRBV12-3/TRBV12-4	.	TRBJ2-5	.	CASSGKSQETQYF	TGTGCCAGCAGCGGCAAGAGCCAAGAGACCCAGTACTTC
TRBV10-3	TRBD1	TRBJ2-5	few	CAISERPPGQGSRETQYF	TGTGCCATCAGTGAGAGACCACCGGGACAGGGGTCTAGAGAGACCCAGTACTTC
TRBV19	TRBD1	TRBJ1-5	few	CASTQGARTAQHF	TGTGCCAGTACCCAGGGGGCACGTACGGCCCAGCATTTT
TRBV9	.	TRBJ2-5	.	CASSVAPGETQYF	TGTGCCAGCAGCGTAGCCCCGGGAGAGACCCAGTACTTC
TRBV20-1	TRBD1	TRBJ2-5	many	CSASTGGNAETQYF	TGCAGTGCTAGCACAGGGGGGAACGCGGAGACCCAGTACTTC
TRBV7-2	.	TRBJ2-7	many	CASSSIGQRDYEQYF	TGTGCCAGCAGCTCAATTGGACAGAGAGACTACGAGCAGTACTTC
TRBV7-2	.	TRBJ2-1	once	CASSSRSVQFF	TGTGCCAGCAGCTCCCGATCGGTGCAGTTCTTC
TRBV29-1	.	TRBJ1-4	many	CSVQEHEKLFF	TGCAGCGTCCAGGAGCACGAAAAACTGTTTTTT
TRBV20-1	.	TRBJ2-7	many	CSATTVAAREQYF	TGCAGTGCTACCACGGTGGCAGCCAGGGAGCAGTACTTC
TRBV10-3	TRBD1	TRBJ1-3	few	CASRGQGETGNTIYF	TGTGCCAGCAGGGGACAGGGCGAAACTGGAAACACCATATATTTT
TRBV12-3/TRBV12-4	.	TRBJ1-3	.	CASSLGLVGLSGNTIYF	TGTGCCAGCAGTTTGGGGCTGGTTGGGTTATCTGGAAACACCATATATTTT
TRBV7-6	TRBD1	TRBJ1-2	.	CASSFQGTVHSGYTF	TGTGCCAGCAGCTTTCAAGGGACAGTTCATTCCGGCTACACCTTC
TRBV7-9	TRBD1	TRBJ2-7	many	CASSQGQIVNAYEQYF	TGTGCCAGCAGCCAGGGACAGATTGTGAACGCCTACGAGCAGTACTTC
TRBV20-1	.	TRBJ2-1	.	CSAFNTPEQFF	TGCAGTGCCTTCAATACGCCGGAGCAGTTCTTC
TRBV7-2	.	TRBJ1-6	.	CASSFFDSPLHF	TGTGCCAGCAGCTTTTTTGATTCACCCCTCCACTTT
TRBV10-3	TRBD1	TRBJ2-5	.	CAISGDRGRGTQYF	TGTGCCATCAGTGGGGACAGGGGGCGCGGGACCCAGTACTTC
TRBV10-2	.	TRBJ2-7	.	CASSEGLVGEQHF	TGCGCCAGCAGTGAAGGGTTGGTGGGCGAGCAGCACTTC
TRBV11-1	TRBD1	TRBJ1-2	.	CASSSRFETGGGRDYGYTF	TGTGCCAGCAGCTCCCGGTTTGAGACAGGGGGAGGGCGGGACTATGGCTACACCTTC
TRBV20-1	TRBD1	TRBJ1-1	many	CSATSPGQGRPEAFF	TGCAGTGCTACCTCTCCGGGACAGGGGAGACCTGAAGCTTTCTTT